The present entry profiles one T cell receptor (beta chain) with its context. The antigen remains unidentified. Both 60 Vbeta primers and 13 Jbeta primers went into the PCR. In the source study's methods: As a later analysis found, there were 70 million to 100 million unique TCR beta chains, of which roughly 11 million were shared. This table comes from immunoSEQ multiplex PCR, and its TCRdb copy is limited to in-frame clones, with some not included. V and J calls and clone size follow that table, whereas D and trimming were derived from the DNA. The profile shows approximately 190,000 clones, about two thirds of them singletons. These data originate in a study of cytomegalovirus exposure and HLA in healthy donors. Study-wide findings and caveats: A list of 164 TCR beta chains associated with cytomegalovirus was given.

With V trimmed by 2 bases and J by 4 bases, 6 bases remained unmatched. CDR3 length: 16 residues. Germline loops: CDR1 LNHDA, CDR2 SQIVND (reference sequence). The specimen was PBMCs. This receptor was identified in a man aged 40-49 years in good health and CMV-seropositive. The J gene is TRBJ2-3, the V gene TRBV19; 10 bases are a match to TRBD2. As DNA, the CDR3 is TGTGCCAGTAGTATATCCGCTAGCGGGGGCCCAGATACGCAGTATTTT. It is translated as CASSISASGGPDTQYF.